These 8 T cell receptor beta chains originate from one sample sequenced in a study of T cells after yellow fever vaccination. TCRdb reprocessed the 5' RACE reads via MiXCR and lists one record per CDR3 protein. This sample has approximately 580,000 distinct CDR3 sequences, with about a sixth found just once. Source: PBMCs, taken around 5 days after the first yellow fever vaccination. Receptor source: a man aged 18-30 years who received the YFV17D yellow fever vaccine.

This clonotype was observed a handful of times. The chain has TRBV12-5 and TRBJ1-2; D uncertain. Trimming pared 3 bases from V and 8 bases from J, leaving 19 bases between. This CDR3 is 15 amino acids long. Per germline, CDR1 LGHNT and CDR2 FRNRAP. CDR3 in DNA: TGTGCTAGTGGTTTAACATCCTCAATCCACAGCGGCTACACCTTC. Protein product: CASGLTSSIHSGYTF.

This clonotype occurred a few times. The chain uses TRBV29-1 and TRBJ1-1, with D uncertain. The CDR3 is made up of 16 amino acids. The germline V and J ends were trimmed by 2 bases and 5 bases, with 21 bases remaining between them. Germline lookup yields CDR1 SQVTM and CDR2 ANQGSEA. The CDR3 protein is CSVEPTSRRVETEAFF. As DNA, the CDR3 is TGCAGCGTTGAACCCACCTCGCGAAGGGTTGAGACTGAAGCTTTCTTT.

This clonotype was found a few times. V is TRBV4-3 and J is TRBJ2-5; 8 nucleotides align to TRBD1. The length of the CDR3 is 17 residues. Germline trimming cut 3 bases from V and 4 bases from J; bases unmatched to any gene: 13. Germline V gives CDR1 LGHNA, CDR2 YSLEER. Here the CDR3 DNA reads TGCGCCAGCAGCCAGGGCCCCGGACAGGGCAGGTCAGAGACCCAGTACTTC. Protein product: CASSQGPGQGRSETQYF.

This clonotype was detected only a few times. The CDR3 sequence is CASSQRGPSTDTQYF. CDR3 nucleotide sequence: TGCGCCAGCAGCCAACGGGGACCCTCCACAGATACGCAGTATTTT. The chain has TRBV4-3 and TRBJ2-3; either TRBD1 or TRBD2 may supply D (5 bases each). CDR3 length: 15 amino acids. Germline-derived CDR1 and CDR2 are LGHNA and YSLEER. V was clipped by 2 bases and J by 2 bases, with 11 bases between them.

This clonotype was seen repeatedly, ten times or more. The chain employs TRBV20-1 and TRBJ2-3, with D hard to call. Germline lookup yields CDR1 DFQATT and CDR2 SNEGSKA (reference sequence). The CDR3 sequence is 14 residues long. The V end was cut by 0 bases, the J end by 1 base, with 8 bases between. The CDR3 is CSARDFIRTDTQYF. CDR3 DNA sequence: TGCAGTGCTAGAGACTTCATCCGCACAGATACGCAGTATTTT.

This chain uses TRBV20-1 with TRBJ2-7; D is uncertain. Between the trimmed V and J ends, which lost 6 bases and 7 bases, there was a span of 13 bases. Germline V gives CDR1 DFQATT, CDR2 SNEGSKA (reference sequence). The length of the CDR3 is 11 residues. The chain's CDR3 is CSAGYVSEQYF. The CDR3, as DNA: TGCAGTGCAGGGTACGTTTCGGAGCAGTACTTC.

This clonotype was observed at least ten times. This chain joins TRBV9 and TRBJ2-5; D gene uncertain. V lost 0 bases and J 5 bases, leaving 5 bases between the germline ends. The CDR3 consists of 12 residues. Germline CDR1 and CDR2: SGDLS and YYNGEE. CDR3 region: CASSVADETQYF. CDR3 coding DNA: TGTGCCAGCAGCGTAGCTGACGAGACCCAGTACTTC.

In this sample, this clonotype turned up a few times. The rearrangement uses TRBV19 and TRBJ2-5; D call uncertain. The CDR3 consists of 12 residues. Trimming removed 6 bases from V and 2 bases from J, with 7 bases in between. The germline CDR1 and CDR2 sequences are LNHDA and SQIVND (reference sequence). The CDR3 sequence: CASSFRQETQYF. For the CDR3, the DNA is TGTGCCAGTAGCTTCCGACAAGAGACCCAGTACTTC. Looking up the rest from reference TRBV19 and TRBJ2-5 gives the full variable domain: DGGITQSPKYLFRKEGQNVTLSCEQNLNHDAMYWYRQDPGQGLRLIYYSQIVNDFQKGDIAEGYSVSREKKESFPLTVTSAQKNPTAFYLCASSFRQETQYFGPGTRLLVL.